This T cell receptor (beta chain) was obtained from a study of blood T cell repertoires in COVID-19. Study at large: PBMCs, B-cell-depleted T cells, or T cells were the source of the cDNA or gDNA that made up the material.

Per the germline V gene, CDR1 is KGHSH and CDR2 is LQKENI. V was pared by 3 bases and J by 0 bases, with 12 bases between. This CDR3 region has 16 residues. Under the authors' procedure: Nucleated cell number was recorded as an estimate derived from reference gene primer amplification. Assay: immunoSEQ multiplex PCR; the TCRdb copy retains only in-frame clones and omits some. V and J calls and clone size follow that table, whereas D and trimming were derived from the DNA. The profile covers 260,000 or so clones, with roughly 82% appearing a single time and about 4.8% taken by the ten largest. Material for sequencing was peripheral blood. The origin of this receptor is a woman aged 70 to 79 with acute or convalescent COVID-19. The chain combines TRBV18 with TRBJ1-3, with no clear D. The CDR3 DNA reads as TGTGCCAGCTCACCGCCTACAGATAACTCTGGAAACACCATATATTTT. Translated, it gives CASSPPTDNSGNTIYF.